The clone carrying this T cell receptor beta chain appeared once. Its antigen is not known. This entry comes from a study of OX40 agonist ivuxolimab in advanced cancers. The CDR3 length is 15 residues. Germline CDR1 and CDR2: SGHTA and FQGTGA. With 0 bases removed from V and 0 bases from J, the gap between germline ends came to 9 bases. The protocol was immunoSEQ multiplex PCR, while the TCRdb copy is restricted to in-frame clones and leaves out a portion. The sample lists roughly 110,000 clones, around 93% occurring once. Autoimmune disease history or systemic immunosuppression excluded patients. General study points: Certain nonresponding patients likewise had low normalized T-cell clonal expansion. CD8+ T cells averaged more expanded clones than CD4+.

V and J are TRBV7-3 and TRBJ2-7, with no clear D. The sequences come from CD4+ or CD8+ T cells sorted from blood, collected in a trial of the OX40 agonist ivuxolimab. This clonotype originated in an adult with an advanced solid tumor such as melanoma, head and neck, liver or kidney cancer. The CDR3 is CASSLTATSSYEQYF. Here the CDR3 DNA reads TGTGCCAGCAGCTTAACAGCGACCAGCTCCTACGAGCAGTACTTC.